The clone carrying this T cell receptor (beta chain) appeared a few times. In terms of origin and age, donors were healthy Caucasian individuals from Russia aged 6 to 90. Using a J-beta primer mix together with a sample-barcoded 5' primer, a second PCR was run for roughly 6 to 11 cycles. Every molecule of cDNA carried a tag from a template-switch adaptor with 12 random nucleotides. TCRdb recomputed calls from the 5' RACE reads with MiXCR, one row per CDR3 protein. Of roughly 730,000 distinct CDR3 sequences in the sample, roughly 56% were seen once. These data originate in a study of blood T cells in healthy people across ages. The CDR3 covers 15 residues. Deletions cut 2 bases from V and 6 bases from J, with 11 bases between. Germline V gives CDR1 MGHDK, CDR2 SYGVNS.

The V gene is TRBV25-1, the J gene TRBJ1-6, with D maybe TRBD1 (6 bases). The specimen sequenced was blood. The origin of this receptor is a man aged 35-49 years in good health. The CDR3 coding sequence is TGTGCCAGCAGTGAAAGTACAGGGATTAATTCACCCCTCCACTTT. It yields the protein CASSESTGINSPLHF. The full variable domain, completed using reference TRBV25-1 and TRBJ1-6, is EADIYQTPRYLVIGTGKKITLECSQTMGHDKMYWYQQDPGMELHLIHYSYGVNSTEKGDLSSESTVSRIRTEHFPLTLESARPSHTSQYLCASSESTGINSPLHFGNGTRLTVT.